A selection of T cell receptor beta chains follows, all from one sample in a study of long-term antiretroviral therapy in people with HIV. Assay: immunoSEQ multiplex PCR; the TCRdb copy retains only in-frame clones and omits some. The sample has around 23,000 clones; approximately 77% are singletons. This sample comprised unsorted PBMCs, obtained 4.4 years after starting antiretroviral therapy. Receptor source: a man in his thirties or forties with HIV. CDR3s include the opening cysteine and the closing phenylalanine or tryptophan. Fields, in order: clone size, J gene, V gene, D gene, CDR3 DNA, CDR3 protein. A D gene is named only where the DNA matches it firmly. Clone size is given for some rows only: seen once, a few or many times, or a class if the clone is expanded.

abundance: few; j_gene: TRBJ1-2; v_gene: TRBV4-2; d_gene: NA; CDR3nt: TGTGCCAGCAGCCCGGAGAGTCGACGACATGGCTACACCTTC; CDR3aa: CASSPESRRHGYTF
abundance: few; j_gene: TRBJ1-3; v_gene: TRBV9; d_gene: NA; CDR3nt: TGTGCCAGCAGCCGGGGGAGCTCTGGAAACACCATATATTTT; CDR3aa: CASSRGSSGNTIYF
abundance: NA; j_gene: TRBJ2-2; v_gene: TRBV11-3; d_gene: TRBD1; CDR3nt: TGTGCCAGCAGACTAGGGACAGGGGTTATGAACACCGGGGAGCTGTTTTTT; CDR3aa: CASRLGTGVMNTGELFF
abundance: NA; j_gene: TRBJ2-7; v_gene: TRBV28; d_gene: NA; CDR3nt: TGTGCCAGCCGAGAGTCCTCCTACGAGCAGTACTTC; CDR3aa: CASRESSYEQYF
abundance: NA; j_gene: TRBJ1-1; v_gene: TRBV4-3; d_gene: NA; CDR3nt: TGCGCCAGCAGCCCACAAACTGGGGACACTGAAGCTTTCTTT; CDR3aa: CASSPQTGDTEAFF
abundance: few; j_gene: TRBJ1-2; v_gene: TRBV20-1; d_gene: NA; CDR3nt: TGCAGTGCCTTGAACTATGGCTACACCTTC; CDR3aa: CSALNYGYTF
abundance: NA; j_gene: TRBJ2-7; v_gene: TRBV27; d_gene: NA; CDR3nt: TGTGCCAGCAGTCCCGCTTCCCCCTACGAGCAGTACTTC; CDR3aa: CASSPASPYEQYF
abundance: NA; j_gene: TRBJ2-7; v_gene: TRBV19; d_gene: NA; CDR3nt: TGTGCCAGTAGTATAGCGGCCTCCCAAGAGCAGTACTTC; CDR3aa: CASSIAASQEQYF
abundance: NA; j_gene: TRBJ2-7; v_gene: TRBV2; d_gene: NA; CDR3nt: TGTGCCAGCAGTGAAGCCTACGGATACTACGAGCAGTACTTC; CDR3aa: CASSEAYGYYEQYF
abundance: NA; j_gene: TRBJ1-5; v_gene: TRBV6-5; d_gene: NA; CDR3nt: TGTGCCAGCAGTTCGGACGGTTCCCAGCCCCAGCATTTT; CDR3aa: CASSSDGSQPQHF
abundance: NA; j_gene: TRBJ1-2; v_gene: TRBV6-1; d_gene: NA; CDR3nt: TGTGCCAGCAGTGATTGGGCACTTAATGCGGTATTCGGCTATGGCTACACCTTC; CDR3aa: CASSDWALNAVFGYGYTF
abundance: NA; j_gene: TRBJ1-4; v_gene: TRBV7-2; d_gene: NA; CDR3nt: TGTGCCAGCAGCTTAGGTGAAGGGGCTAATGAAAAACTGTTTTTT; CDR3aa: CASSLGEGANEKLFF
abundance: NA; j_gene: TRBJ1-1; v_gene: TRBV6-5; d_gene: NA; CDR3nt: TGTGCCAGCAGTCCCGCGTCCGGGAACACTGAAGCTTTCTTT; CDR3aa: CASSPASGNTEAFF
abundance: NA; j_gene: TRBJ2-5; v_gene: TRBV9; d_gene: NA; CDR3nt: TGTGCCAGCAGCCCATGGAGGGAAGAAGAGACCCAGTACTTC; CDR3aa: CASSPWREEETQYF
abundance: NA; j_gene: TRBJ1-1; v_gene: TRBV19; d_gene: TRBD1; CDR3nt: TGTGCCAGCCATGGCAGGGGGCGTGTGATGGAAGCTTTCTTT; CDR3aa: CASHGRGRVMEAFF
abundance: NA; j_gene: TRBJ1-1; v_gene: TRBV6-5; d_gene: NA; CDR3nt: TGTGCCAGCACCTACTGGGGGAACACTGAAGCTTTCTTT; CDR3aa: CASTYWGNTEAFF
abundance: NA; j_gene: TRBJ2-1; v_gene: TRBV28; d_gene: TRBD1; CDR3nt: TGTGCCAGCATCAAGGGACAGGGGGTTTACAATGAGCAGTTCTTC; CDR3aa: CASIKGQGVYNEQFF
abundance: once; j_gene: TRBJ2-2; v_gene: TRBV19; d_gene: NA; CDR3nt: TGTGCCAGTACCATTCCAGGGGCCACCGGGGAGCTGTTTTTT; CDR3aa: CASTIPGATGELFF
abundance: NA; j_gene: TRBJ1-1; v_gene: TRBV13; d_gene: NA; CDR3nt: TGTGCCAGCAGCTCGGGAGGCGTCATGAACACTGAAGCTTTCTTT; CDR3aa: CASSSGGVMNTEAFF
abundance: NA; j_gene: TRBJ1-1; v_gene: TRBV5-6; d_gene: TRBD1; CDR3nt: TGTGCCAGCAGCTTAATGATCGGACAGGGGTCGAACACTGAAGCTTTCTTT; CDR3aa: CASSLMIGQGSNTEAFF
abundance: NA; j_gene: TRBJ2-2; v_gene: TRBV7-9; d_gene: TRBD2; CDR3nt: TGTGCCAGCAGCTTAACTAGCGACACCGGGGAGCTGTTTTTT; CDR3aa: CASSLTSDTGELFF
abundance: NA; j_gene: TRBJ2-7; v_gene: TRBV15; d_gene: NA; CDR3nt: TGTGCCACCATGGCAGGGAACGGTCAGGGCTACGAGCAGTACTTC; CDR3aa: CATMAGNGQGYEQYF
abundance: NA; j_gene: TRBJ1-1; v_gene: TRBV6-1; d_gene: NA; CDR3nt: TGTGCCAGCAGTGAACCCCCAGACATGAACACTGAAGCTTTCTTT; CDR3aa: CASSEPPDMNTEAFF
abundance: once; j_gene: TRBJ1-2; v_gene: TRBV11-2; d_gene: TRBD1; CDR3nt: TGTGCCAGCAGCTTGACAGGGGGCTATGGCTACACCTTC; CDR3aa: CASSLTGGYGYTF
abundance: NA; j_gene: TRBJ2-3; v_gene: TRBV9; d_gene: NA; CDR3nt: TGTGCCAGCAGCGTAGCTTTGACAGGCGGCACAGATACGCAGTATTTT; CDR3aa: CASSVALTGGTDTQYF
abundance: NA; j_gene: TRBJ2-1; v_gene: TRBV28; d_gene: NA; CDR3nt: TGTGCCAGCAGTTTAGGACAGTCTTACAATGAGCAGTTCTTC; CDR3aa: CASSLGQSYNEQFF
abundance: once; j_gene: TRBJ1-5; v_gene: TRBV6-5; d_gene: NA; CDR3nt: TGTGCCAGCAGTTACAATGGGTGGGATCAGCCCCAGCATTTT; CDR3aa: CASSYNGWDQPQHF
abundance: NA; j_gene: TRBJ2-7; v_gene: TRBV5-4; d_gene: NA; CDR3nt: TGTGCCAGCAGCTTGGTCAGTCAGGGCCTTTACGAGCAGTACTTC; CDR3aa: CASSLVSQGLYEQYF
abundance: NA; j_gene: TRBJ1-5; v_gene: TRBV10-3; d_gene: NA; CDR3nt: TGTGCCATCAGTGGACAGTCGGGCAATCAGCCCCAGCATTTT; CDR3aa: CAISGQSGNQPQHF
abundance: NA; j_gene: TRBJ2-5; v_gene: TRBV19; d_gene: NA; CDR3nt: TGTGCCAGTAGTCCAAGGGACCCGATGGGAGAGACCCAGTACTTC; CDR3aa: CASSPRDPMGETQYF
abundance: NA; j_gene: TRBJ2-7; v_gene: TRBV7-9; d_gene: TRBD2; CDR3nt: TGTGCCAGCAGCTTAACTAGCGGGGGGGCCTACGAGCAGTACTTC; CDR3aa: CASSLTSGGAYEQYF
abundance: few; j_gene: TRBJ2-7; v_gene: TRBV7-9; d_gene: NA; CDR3nt: TGTGCCAGCAGCTTAGGGGGACACCTCTACGAGCAGTACTTC; CDR3aa: CASSLGGHLYEQYF
abundance: NA; j_gene: TRBJ2-1; v_gene: TRBV19; d_gene: TRBD2; CDR3nt: TGTGCCAGTAGCGGGACTAGCGGGAGTCGGAGCTCCTACAATGAGCAGTTCTTC; CDR3aa: CASSGTSGSRSSYNEQFF
abundance: NA; j_gene: TRBJ2-1; v_gene: TRBV6-4; d_gene: NA; CDR3nt: TGTGCCAGCAGTGAAGGCAGGGAAAACAATGAGCAGTTCTTC; CDR3aa: CASSEGRENNEQFF
abundance: NA; j_gene: TRBJ2-1; v_gene: TRBV5-4; d_gene: TRBD2; CDR3nt: TGTGCCAGCAGCTGGGATCCGGGGGGTCCTTCCAATGAGCAGTTCTTC; CDR3aa: CASSWDPGGPSNEQFF
abundance: once; j_gene: TRBJ2-3; v_gene: TRBV7-2; d_gene: NA; CDR3nt: TGTGCCAGCAGCTCGCCCAAGGACTATAACCCCCCCGCAGATACGCAGTATTTT; CDR3aa: CASSSPKDYNPPADTQYF
abundance: NA; j_gene: TRBJ1-1; v_gene: TRBV5-4; d_gene: NA; CDR3nt: TGTGCCAGCAGCTGGCACGTAAACACTGAAGCTTTCTTT; CDR3aa: CASSWHVNTEAFF
abundance: NA; j_gene: TRBJ1-2; v_gene: TRBV25-1; d_gene: TRBD1; CDR3nt: TGTGCCAGCTTCGGGACAGGGGAAAGTAGGCCTAGCTATGGCTACACCTTC; CDR3aa: CASFGTGESRPSYGYTF
abundance: NA; j_gene: TRBJ1-4; v_gene: TRBV7-9; d_gene: NA; CDR3nt: TGTGCCAGCAGCTTTTCCACAGGGAGCTTAACTAATGAAAAACTGTTTTTT; CDR3aa: CASSFSTGSLTNEKLFF
abundance: NA; j_gene: TRBJ1-2; v_gene: TRBV6-1; d_gene: NA; CDR3nt: TGTGCCAGCAGCGGAACAGGGTTAAGTGGCTACACCTTC; CDR3aa: CASSGTGLSGYTF
abundance: NA; j_gene: TRBJ2-5; v_gene: TRBV2; d_gene: TRBD2; CDR3nt: TGTGCCAGCGGCAGGGGGTCTAGCGGGAGGGTGGGAGAGACCCAGTACTTC; CDR3aa: CASGRGSSGRVGETQYF
abundance: few; j_gene: TRBJ1-1; v_gene: TRBV6-5; d_gene: NA; CDR3nt: TGTGCCAGCAGTTACTTCCGGGGGGGGAACACTGAAGCTTTCTTT; CDR3aa: CASSYFRGGNTEAFF
abundance: NA; j_gene: TRBJ2-5; v_gene: TRBV28; d_gene: TRBD2; CDR3nt: TGTGCCAGCAGTTTAGGGGGTCTAGCGGGAATCGTAGAGACCCAGTACTTC; CDR3aa: CASSLGGLAGIVETQYF
abundance: once; j_gene: TRBJ2-1; v_gene: TRBV4-3; d_gene: NA; CDR3nt: TGCGCCAGCAGCCAGGGAGTAAGCTCCTACAATGAGCAGTTCTTC; CDR3aa: CASSQGVSSYNEQFF
abundance: NA; j_gene: TRBJ2-1; v_gene: TRBV25-1; d_gene: NA; CDR3nt: TGTGCCAGCAGTGAAGGAGGGAAGAATGAGCAGTTCTTC; CDR3aa: CASSEGGKNEQFF
abundance: NA; j_gene: TRBJ2-7; v_gene: TRBV28; d_gene: NA; CDR3nt: TGTGCCAGCAGTTTATTCGACAAGCCGGTCAACGAGCAGTACTTC; CDR3aa: CASSLFDKPVNEQYF
abundance: NA; j_gene: TRBJ2-6; v_gene: TRBV18; d_gene: NA; CDR3nt: TGTGCCAGCTCACCATCCGAGGGAGCTGGGGCCAACGTCCTGACTTTC; CDR3aa: CASSPSEGAGANVLTF
abundance: NA; j_gene: TRBJ2-1; v_gene: TRBV2; d_gene: TRBD2; CDR3nt: TGTGCCAGCACCCATAGGGCTAGCGGGGGCCCCGGGAATGAGCAGTTCTTC; CDR3aa: CASTHRASGGPGNEQFF
abundance: few; j_gene: TRBJ1-3; v_gene: TRBV28; d_gene: NA; CDR3nt: TGTGCCAGCAGAAGGGAGGGAAACACCATATATTTT; CDR3aa: CASRREGNTIYF
abundance: NA; j_gene: TRBJ2-2; v_gene: TRBV6-5; d_gene: NA; CDR3nt: TGTGCCAGCAGTTACGAAGGGGTGACCACCGGGGAGCTGTTTTTT; CDR3aa: CASSYEGVTTGELFF
abundance: once; j_gene: TRBJ1-5; v_gene: TRBV4-1; d_gene: NA; CDR3nt: TGCGCCAGCAGCCAAGAGCGGGCGGGGAATCAGCCCCAGCATTTT; CDR3aa: CASSQERAGNQPQHF
abundance: NA; j_gene: TRBJ2-7; v_gene: TRBV4-1; d_gene: TRBD2; CDR3nt: TGCGCCAGCAGCCCGGGAGGGGGAGTATCAGACGAGCAGTACTTC; CDR3aa: CASSPGGGVSDEQYF
abundance: medium-sized; j_gene: TRBJ2-7; v_gene: TRBV10-2; d_gene: NA; CDR3nt: TGCGCCAGCAGTGACAACTACGAGCAGTACTTC; CDR3aa: CASSDNYEQYF
abundance: NA; j_gene: TRBJ2-7; v_gene: TRBV5-6; d_gene: NA; CDR3nt: TGTGCCAGCAGCGTAGGGGGGGGCTTCTTTTACGAGCAGTACTTC; CDR3aa: CASSVGGGFFYEQYF
abundance: once; j_gene: TRBJ1-1; v_gene: TRBV18; d_gene: NA; CDR3nt: TGTGCCAGCTCACCACCTCAGGGTTTGGCTGAAGCTTTCTTT; CDR3aa: CASSPPQGLAEAFF
abundance: NA; j_gene: TRBJ2-3; v_gene: TRBV6-5; d_gene: NA; CDR3nt: TGTGCCACCCGGAGGAAAAGCCCAGATACGCAGTATTTT; CDR3aa: CATRRKSPDTQYF
abundance: few; j_gene: TRBJ1-5; v_gene: TRBV9; d_gene: NA; CDR3nt: TGTGCCAGCAGCCCGGGGACCAGGGGCAGTGATCAGCCCCAGCATTTT; CDR3aa: CASSPGTRGSDQPQHF
abundance: once; j_gene: TRBJ1-1; v_gene: TRBV6-5; d_gene: NA; CDR3nt: TGTGCCAGCAGCAACTATCCGTATGAAGCTTTCTTT; CDR3aa: CASSNYPYEAFF
abundance: NA; j_gene: TRBJ2-7; v_gene: TRBV6-5; d_gene: TRBD1; CDR3nt: TGTGCCAGCAGTTACTCCGGGACAGGGACCTACGAGCAGTACTTC; CDR3aa: CASSYSGTGTYEQYF